This T cell receptor beta chain was identified during a study of regulatory T cells in long-lasting Graves disease. The CDR3 has 13 residues. In germline, CDR1 is SEHNR, CDR2 FQNEAQ (reference sequence). V lost 6 bases, J lost 6 bases, and 13 bases lay in between. Construction of TCR beta libraries relied on iRepertoire HTBI primers and on Arm-PCR targeting CDR3 regions. TCRdb reprocessed the multiplex PCR reads with MiXCR, giving one entry per CDR3 protein. The sample shows 450,000 to 500,000 distinct CDR3 sequences, 15% to 20% of them seen only once. Time point specified: newly diagnosed GD, antithyroid drugs for less than 3 months. Following extraction of RNA from PBMCs, that RNA was used to make the TCR library. From an endocrinology department in Xi'an, China, came the patients. In addition, the sample was reused for a study of T cells in Graves' hyperthyroidism and ophthalmopathy. Per that study: Most clonotypes expanded in thyroid above 0.001 were likewise present in blood.

The clonotype was recovered from a man in his forties with Graves disease. The source material was peripheral blood mononuclear cells (PBMCs), sampled at new diagnosis, from a patient treated with antithyroid drugs. The genes are TRBV7-9 and TRBJ2-3; tentative D call: TRBD2 (6 bases). Here the CDR3 DNA reads TGTGCCAGCAGAACCGGGACTTCCGATACGCAGTATTTT. It yields the protein CASRTGTSDTQYF.